What follows are 10 T cell receptor beta chains derived from one specimen sequenced in a study of response to subunit inactivated influenza vaccine. TCRdb re-called the RT-PCR reads through MiXCR, storing one row per CDR3 protein. The sample holds more than 500,000 distinct CDR3 sequences, about 11% seen once. This same sample was also part of a study on T cells expressing NK-cell markers. Per that study: 5'RACE template switching built TCR beta cDNA with unique molecular identifiers.

Sequencing used PBMCs from blood, obtained on the day of vaccination. The receptor set was obtained from a man aged 50 to 59 who received an inactivated influenza vaccine.

The chain recombines TRBV9 with TRBJ2-1; 10 bases map to TRBD2. This CDR3 comprises 16 residues. With V trimmed by 4 bases and J by 0 bases, 4 bases remained unmatched. The germline gives CDR1 SGDLS, CDR2 YYNGEE. This CDR3 reads CASSSSGRSSYNEQFF. Written as DNA, the CDR3 is TGTGCCAGCAGCAGTAGCGGGAGGAGCTCCTACAATGAGCAGTTCTTC.

The chain has TRBV7-3 and TRBJ2-2, with TRBD1 matching over 7 bases. Germline lookup yields CDR1 SGHTA and CDR2 FQGTGA. CDR3 length equals 17 residues. The trim removed 1 base at V and 3 bases at J, leaving 8 bases unmatched. DNA of the CDR3: TGTGCCAGCAGCTTAATGGTCAGGGGGAAGGACACCGGGGAGCTGTTTTTT. Its protein product is CASSLMVRGKDTGELFF. Full variable domain (outside the CDR3, taken from reference TRBV7-3 and TRBJ2-2): GAGVSQTPSNKVTEKGKYVELRCDPISGHTALYWYRQSLGQGPEFLIYFQGTGAADDSGLPNDRFFAVRPEGSVSTLKIQRTERGDSAVYLCASSLMVRGKDTGELFFGEGSRLTVL.

The CDR3 is CASSYPGAGYNEQFF. The DNA of the CDR3 is TGTGCCAGCAGTTATCCGGGGGCAGGCTACAATGAGCAGTTCTTC. The gene calls are TRBV6-2 or TRBV6-3 and TRBJ2-1; TRBD1 or TRBD2 may be the D gene (6 bases each). Trimming removed 3 bases from V and 3 bases from J, with 12 bases in between. Germline V gives CDR1 MNHEY, CDR2 SVGEGT. The CDR3 has 15 residues.

This clonotype was seen many times. The chain recombines TRBV12-3 or TRBV12-4 with TRBJ2-2; possibly TRBD2 for D (6 bases). V lost 6 bases to trimming and J lost 3 bases, with 11 bases between them. The CDR3 spans 14 residues. CDR3 sequence: CASRGRRDTGELFF. For the CDR3, the DNA is TGTGCCAGCAGGGGACGGAGGGACACCGGGGAGCTGTTTTTT.

The chain is built from TRBV20-1 and TRBJ2-7; D not resolved. V was pared by 2 bases and J by 4 bases, with 12 bases between. Germline CDR1 and CDR2: DFQATT and SNEGSKA (reference sequence). This CDR3 has 13 residues. CDR3 bases: TGCAGTGCTAGACACAACAGCCTATACGAGCAGTACTTC. It translates to CSARHNSLYEQYF.

CDR3 loop: CASKKPGQWGWYF. In DNA, the CDR3 is TGTGCCAGCAAGAAACCGGGACAGTGGGGATGGTACTTC. The J gene is TRBJ2-7, the V gene TRBV27; TRBD1 matches 7 bases. V lost 7 bases, J lost 12 bases, and 15 bases stayed unmatched. The CDR3 is made up of 13 amino acids. The V gene's germline CDR1 is MNHEY and CDR2 SMNVEV (reference sequence).

Concerning this clonotype itself: A much larger clonotype is one base distant, so this may be a read error. This chain connects TRBV4-1 to TRBJ1-1, with D unresolved. Looked up from germline, CDR1 is MGHRA and CDR2 is YSYEKL. CDR3 size: 16 residues. CDR3 nucleotide sequence: TGCGCCAGCATCCAAGATCTCGGCAGACTGAACACTGAAGCTTTCTTT. It yields the protein CASIQDLGRLNTEAFF.

The CDR3 region is CASSSYGTGVSGNQPQHF. CDR3 nucleotide sequence: TGTGCCAGCAGCAGTTACGGGACAGGGGTTTCGGGCAATCAGCCCCAGCATTTT. V gene TRBV11-1 combines with J gene TRBJ1-5, with 10 nucleotides matching TRBD1. The CDR3 has 18 residues. Trimming at V came to 5 bases and at J to 2 bases, leaving 12 bases not matched to a gene. Germline CDR1 SGHAT, CDR2 FQDESV (reference sequence).

This rearrangement joins TRBV11-2 to TRBJ2-1; 14 nucleotides match TRBD2. The CDR3 consists of 21 residues. V lost 5 bases and J lost 3; bases outside the gene matches: 18. Germline loops: CDR1 SGHAT, CDR2 FQNNGV. This CDR3 is CASSTIRLAGGPVLFYNEQFF. CDR3 bases: TGTGCCAGCAGCACTATAAGACTAGCGGGGGGGCCGGTCCTTTTCTACAATGAGCAGTTCTTC.

Many counts were recorded for this clonotype. The chain recombines TRBV29-1 with TRBJ2-1, with D possibly being TRBD2 (7 bases). The CDR3 has 10 amino acids. V gave up 6 bases and J gave up 12 bases, with 12 bases separating them. CDR1 SQVTM and CDR2 ANQGSEA come from the germline V gene. The CDR3 loop is CSVEGEGQFF. The CDR3 bases are TGCAGCGTAGAGGGGGAGGGGCAGTTCTTC.